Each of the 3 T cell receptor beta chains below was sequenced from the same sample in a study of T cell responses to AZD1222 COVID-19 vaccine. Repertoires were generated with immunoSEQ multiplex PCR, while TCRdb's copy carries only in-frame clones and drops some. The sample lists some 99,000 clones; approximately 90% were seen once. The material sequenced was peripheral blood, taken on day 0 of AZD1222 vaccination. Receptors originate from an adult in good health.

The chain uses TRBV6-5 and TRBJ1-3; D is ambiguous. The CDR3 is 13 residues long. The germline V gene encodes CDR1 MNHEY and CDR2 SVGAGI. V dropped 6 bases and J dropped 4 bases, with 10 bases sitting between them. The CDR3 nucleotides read TGTGCCAGCAGGGGTTGGGAAGGAAACACCATATATTTT. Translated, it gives CASRGWEGNTIYF.

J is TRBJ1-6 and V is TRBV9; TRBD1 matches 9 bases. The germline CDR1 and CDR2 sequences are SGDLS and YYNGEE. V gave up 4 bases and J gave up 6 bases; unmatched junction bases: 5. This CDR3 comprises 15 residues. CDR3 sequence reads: CASSLSGQGNSPLHF. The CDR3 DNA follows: TGTGCCAGCAGCTTGTCGGGACAGGGTAATTCACCCCTCCACTTT.

The CDR3 protein is CASRRDIAIYGYTF. CDR3 DNA sequence: TGTGCCAGCAGGCGGGACATCGCCATCTATGGCTACACCTTC. The chain employs TRBV5-4 and TRBJ1-2; weak D call: TRBD1 (6 bases). V dropped 5 bases and J dropped 4 bases, with 15 bases sitting between them. The CDR3 spans 14 residues. Germline V gene sequence: CDR1 SGHNT, CDR2 YYREEE (reference sequence).